This T cell receptor beta chain was documented in a study of PD-L1 blockade in urothelial cancer. The CDR3 extends over 17 amino acids. The V and J ends lost 5 bases and 6 bases, in that order; junction bases with no gene match: 14. Per germline, CDR1 SGHVS and CDR2 FQNEAQ. Method: immunoSEQ multiplex PCR; TCRdb's copy keeps in-frame clones and lacks some. The table has approximately 79,000 clones, around 87% seen once. This sequence joins TRBV7-8 and TRBJ2-2, with TRBD2 identical over 8 bases. The specimen comprised PBMCs, sampled around atezolizumab (anti-PD-L1) treatment. The TCR was taken from a woman in her 70s with urothelial cancer. The CDR3 region has the DNA TGTGCCAGCAGCCTCAAGAGGAGCGGGGGACCGGCCGGGGAGCTGTTTTTT. This translates into CASSLKRSGGPAGELFF.